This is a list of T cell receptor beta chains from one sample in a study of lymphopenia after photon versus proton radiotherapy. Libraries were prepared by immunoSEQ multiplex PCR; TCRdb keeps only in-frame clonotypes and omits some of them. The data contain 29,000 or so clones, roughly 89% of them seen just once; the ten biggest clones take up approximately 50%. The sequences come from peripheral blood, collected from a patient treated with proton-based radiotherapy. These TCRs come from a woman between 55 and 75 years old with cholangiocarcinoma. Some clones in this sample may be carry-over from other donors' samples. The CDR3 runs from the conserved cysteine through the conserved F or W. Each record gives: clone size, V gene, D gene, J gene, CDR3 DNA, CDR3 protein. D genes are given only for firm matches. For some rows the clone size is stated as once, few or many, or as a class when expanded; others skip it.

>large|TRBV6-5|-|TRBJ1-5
TGTGCCAGCAACCCCAGCCCGGGTCAGCCCCAGCATTTT
CASNPSPGQPQHF
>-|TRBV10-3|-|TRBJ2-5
TGTGCCATCGGGAACTTACAGGGCCAAGAGACCCAGTACTTC
CAIGNLQGQETQYF
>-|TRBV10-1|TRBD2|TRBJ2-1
TGCGCCAGCAGTGACCCTCGGGGACTAGCGGGACTGAATGAGCAGTTCTTC
CASSDPRGLAGLNEQFF
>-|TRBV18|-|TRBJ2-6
TGTGCCAGCTCACCCGCCGCGGTTAGAACTGGGGCCAACGTCCTGACTTTC
CASSPAAVRTGANVLTF
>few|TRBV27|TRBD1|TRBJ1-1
TGTGCCAGCAGTCTGACAGGGGGCAGAGCTTTCTTT
CASSLTGGRAFF
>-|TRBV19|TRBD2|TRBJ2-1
TGTGCCAGTAGTATGCTGACTAGCGGGGGCTCCTACAATGAGCAGTTCTTC
CASSMLTSGGSYNEQFF
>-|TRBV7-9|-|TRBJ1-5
TGTGCCAGCAGCACGGTTGGGGCAGATCAGCCCCAGCATTTT
CASSTVGADQPQHF
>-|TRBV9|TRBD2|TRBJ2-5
TGTGCCAGCAGCATCACTAGCGGGGGGGCGTGGGAGACCCAGTACTTC
CASSITSGGAWETQYF
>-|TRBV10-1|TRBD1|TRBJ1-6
TGCGCCAGCAGTGCAGGGACAGCACCGTCCTCACCCCTCCACTTT
CASSAGTAPSSPLHF
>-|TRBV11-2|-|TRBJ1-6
TGTGCCAGCAGCTTGCGGGGGTCCAATTCACCCCTCCACTTT
CASSLRGSNSPLHF
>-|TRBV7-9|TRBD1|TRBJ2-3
TGTGCCAGCGGACTGACAGGGGAGGTTGGAGATACGCAGTATTTT
CASGLTGEVGDTQYF
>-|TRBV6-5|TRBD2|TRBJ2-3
TGTGCCAGCAGTCGGCGGGAGGGCCAGACAGATACGCAGTATTTT
CASSRREGQTDTQYF
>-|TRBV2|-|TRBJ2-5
TGTGCCAGCAGTGAAGCCCAGGGGGGGACCCAGTACTTC
CASSEAQGGTQYF
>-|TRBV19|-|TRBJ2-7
TGTGCCAGTTCCCGACAGGCTTCCTCCTACGAGCAGTACTTC
CASSRQASSYEQYF
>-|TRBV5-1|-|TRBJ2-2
TGCGCCAGCAGCTTCATTGAACGGGGCACCGGGGAGCTGTTTTTT
CASSFIERGTGELFF
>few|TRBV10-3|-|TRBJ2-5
TGTGCCATCAGTGAGGACTTACAAGAGACCCAGTACTTC
CAISEDLQETQYF
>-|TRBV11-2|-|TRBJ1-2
TGTGCCAGCAGTGAACAGGGAAACGGCTACACCTTC
CASSEQGNGYTF
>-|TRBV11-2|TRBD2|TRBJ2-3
TGTGCCAGCAGCCGAGTGGGACTAGCCACTGATACGCAGTATTTT
CASSRVGLATDTQYF
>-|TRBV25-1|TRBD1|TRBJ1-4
TGTGCCAGCAACAGGGGAACTAATGAAAAACTGTTTTTT
CASNRGTNEKLFF
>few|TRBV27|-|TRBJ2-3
TGTGCCAGCAGTTCCCAGGGGTTGGGCACAGATACGCAGTATTTT
CASSSQGLGTDTQYF
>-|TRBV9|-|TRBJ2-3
TGTGCCAGCAGCGTAGGGTCCGGCACAGATACGCAGTATTTT
CASSVGSGTDTQYF
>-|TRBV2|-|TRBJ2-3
TGTGCCAGCAGGGTCCAGGATACGCAGTATTTT
CASRVQDTQYF